This TCR beta chain came from a study of vaccination and CD4 T cells after COVID-19. Specified treatment: approximately 9-day PBMC culture with coronavirus spike peptide pools or control peptides (ViraFEST assay). CD4+ T cells that had been cultured provided DNA sequenced with the Oncomine TCR Beta short-read assay. Using its own MiXCR run on the PCR reads, TCRdb lists one record per CDR3 protein. The repertoire has about 13,000 distinct CDR3 sequences, approximately 74% of them found once; the top ten carry roughly 8%. The CDR3 sequence is 12 residues long. The germline CDR1 and CDR2 sequences are SGHRS and YFSETQ. Deletions cut 4 bases from V and 6 bases from J, with 9 bases between. Details on this clonotype: Its antigen is not known.

The rearrangement links TRBV5-1 to TRBJ2-3, with D perhaps TRBD1 (5 bases). This receptor was taken from a human donor who received a COVID-19 vaccine. The material sequenced was CD4+ T cells from blood, cultured in vitro, taken after SARS-CoV-2 vaccination. The CDR3, as DNA: TGCGCCAGCAGCCTACACAGGGATACGCAGTATTTT. Protein: CASSLHRDTQYF.